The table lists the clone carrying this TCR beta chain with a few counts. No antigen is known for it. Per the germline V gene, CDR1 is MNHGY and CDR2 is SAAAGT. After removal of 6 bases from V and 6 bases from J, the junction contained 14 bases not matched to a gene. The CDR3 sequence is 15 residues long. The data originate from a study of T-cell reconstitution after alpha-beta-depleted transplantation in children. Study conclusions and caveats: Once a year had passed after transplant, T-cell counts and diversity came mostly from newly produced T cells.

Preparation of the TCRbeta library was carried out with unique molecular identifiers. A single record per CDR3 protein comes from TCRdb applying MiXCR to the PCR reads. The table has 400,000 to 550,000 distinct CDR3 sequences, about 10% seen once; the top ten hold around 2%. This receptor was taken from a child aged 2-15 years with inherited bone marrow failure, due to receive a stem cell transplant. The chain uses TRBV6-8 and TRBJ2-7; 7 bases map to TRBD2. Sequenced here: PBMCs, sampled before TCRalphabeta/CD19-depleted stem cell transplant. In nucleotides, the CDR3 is TGTGCCAGCAGCCGGATCGCGGGAGTGAAACCCGAGCAGTACTTC. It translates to CASSRIAGVKPEQYF.